These 21 T cell receptor beta chains came from one sample sequenced in a study of blood T cells in healthy people across ages. Using a J-beta primer mix together with a sample-barcoded 5' primer, a second PCR was run for about 7 to 12 cycles. TCRdb redid the calling of the 5' RACE reads with MiXCR, one entry per CDR3 protein. The sample has about 620,000 distinct CDR3 sequences; roughly half are singletons. Material for sequencing was blood. The receptors derive from a woman of 80 years or more in good health.

This clonotype was observed many times. The chain recombines TRBV7-2 with TRBJ2-3; TRBD2 matches at 9 bases. There are 16 residues in the CDR3. Trimming at V came to 2 bases and at J to 1 base, leaving 4 bases not matched to a gene. CDR1 is SGHTA and CDR2 is FQGNSA in the germline V gene. CDR3 region: CASSLWASGGTDTQYF. The CDR3 DNA sequence: TGTGCCAGCAGCTTATGGGCTAGCGGGGGCACAGATACGCAGTATTTT.

The chain employs TRBV7-3 and TRBJ2-7, with TRBD1 as a possible D gene (6 bases). CDR1 and CDR2 from the germline V gene are SGHTA and FQGTGA. This CDR3 is built from 14 residues. Trimming removed 5 bases from V and 3 bases from J, with 14 bases in between. In nucleotides, the CDR3 is TGTGCCAGCAGCGCCCGGGACACTAACTACGAGCAGTACTTC. This gives the protein CASSARDTNYEQYF.

The chain carries TRBV7-2 and TRBJ1-5; 7 bases agree with TRBD1. There are 15 residues in the CDR3. Germline-derived CDR1 and CDR2 are SGHTA and FQGNSA. J gave up 6 bases and V 1 base, and 6 bases lay outside the gene matches. This CDR3 reads CASSLGWTGSQPQHF. As DNA, the CDR3 is TGTGCCAGCAGCTTAGGCTGGACAGGCAGTCAGCCCCAGCATTTT. The full variable domain, rest sourced from reference TRBV7-2 and TRBJ1-5, is GAGVSQSPSNKVTEKGKDVELRCDPISGHTALYWYRQSLGQGLEFLIYFQGNSAPDKSGLPSDRFSAERTGGSVSTLTIQRTQQEDSAVYLCASSLGWTGSQPQHFGDGTRLSIL.

In this sample, this clonotype turned up many times. The gene calls are TRBV3-1 and TRBJ2-1; D not certain. The CDR3 covers 14 residues. Trimming removed 4 bases from V and 6 bases from J, with 13 bases in between. Germline CDR1 reads LGHDT; CDR2 reads YNNKEL (reference sequence). CDR3 coding DNA: TGTGCCAGCAGCCTCCAACCTGACCTCAATGAGCAGTTCTTC. Amino acid sequence: CASSLQPDLNEQFF.

The V and J genes are TRBV15 and TRBJ2-6, with D unclear. The CDR3 is made up of 16 amino acids. Trimming took off 0 bases at V and 0 bases at J, with 6 bases between the two ends. The germline CDR1 and CDR2 sequences are LNHNV and YYDKDF (reference sequence). DNA for the CDR3: TGTGCCACCAGCAGAGATGCGGACTCTGGGGCCAACGTCCTGACTTTC. Encoded protein: CATSRDADSGANVLTF.

On this clonotype: One junction end does not reproduce the germline sequence, and a read error may be involved. The chain combines TRBV5-6 with TRBJ2-5, with unresolved D. Germline-derived CDR1 and CDR2 are SGHDT and YYEEEE. This CDR3 is 12 amino acids long. This CDR3 reads CASSLVKETRFF. In nucleotides, the CDR3 is TGTGCCAGCAGCTTGGTAAAAGAGACCCGGTTCTTC.

V is TRBV7-3 and J is TRBJ1-1; D perhaps matches TRBD1 (6 bases). This CDR3 has 15 amino acids. Germline lookup yields CDR1 SGHTA and CDR2 FQGTGA. With 5 bases removed from V and 1 base from J, the gap between germline ends came to 14 bases. In nucleotides, the CDR3 is TGTGCCAGCAGCAAAAAAGGGGGGGGGAACACTGAAGCTTTCTTT. Its protein product is CASSKKGGGNTEAFF.

A note on this clonotype: One end of the junction varies from germline; a read error may be responsible. The V gene is TRBV3-1, the J gene TRBJ2-7; 7 positions agree with TRBD1. TRBJ2-4 matches the DNA end more closely, so the J call is doubtful. Germline V gene sequence: CDR1 LGHDT, CDR2 YNNKEL (reference sequence). This CDR3 has 15 amino acids. CDR3 nucleotides: TGTGCCAACAGCCAGTGGGACAGCCGGGAAAACATTCAGTACTTC. This sequence encodes CANSQWDSRENIQYF.

The rearrangement uses TRBV27 and TRBJ2-4; 7 bases match TRBD2. There are 15 residues in the CDR3. Trimming cost V 3 bases and J 1 base; bases outside gene matches: 3. Germline lookup yields CDR1 MNHEY and CDR2 SMNVEV (reference sequence). The DNA of the CDR3 is TGTGCCAGCAGTTTGGGGGGGATTGCCAAAAACATTCAGTACTTC. Its translation: CASSLGGIAKNIQYF.

V usage is TRBV7-2 and J usage is TRBJ2-5; the D is unclear. This CDR3 spans 14 amino acids. V shed 5 bases and J shed 4 bases, with 14 bases lying between them. Germline lookup yields CDR1 SGHTA and CDR2 FQGNSA. CDR3 amino acids: CASSQNLGLETQYF. CDR3 nucleotides: TGTGCCAGCAGCCAGAATCTCGGATTAGAGACCCAGTACTTC.

Worth noting for this clonotype: The junction shows a germline mismatch at one end, possibly a read error. The rearrangement uses TRBV10-3 and TRBJ2-1; D call uncertain. Germline V lookup: CDR1 ENHRY, CDR2 SYGVKD. The CDR3 spans 15 residues. The CDR3 DNA sequence: TGTGCCATCAGGGCGACTGAGTACTCCTACAGTGAGCAGTTCTTC. Amino acids: CAIRATEYSYSEQFF.

This clonotype appeared a few times. CDR3 nucleotide sequence: TGTGCCAGCAGGAGCAGCTTTTACATTCAGTACTTC. Residues: CASRSSFYIQYF. The chain joins TRBV2 to TRBJ2-4; no clear D gene. In germline, CDR1 is SNHLY, CDR2 FYNNEI. Trimming stripped 6 bases from V and 8 bases from J, with 11 bases between. The CDR3 consists of 12 residues.

The chain is built from TRBV5-5 and TRBJ2-1; 9 positions match TRBD1. The V gene's germline CDR1 is SGHKS and CDR2 YYEKEE (reference sequence). The CDR3 contains 15 residues. With V trimmed by 3 bases and J by 5 bases, 6 bases remained unmatched. The CDR3 reads CASSWRTGEDNEQFF. CDR3 sequence (DNA): TGTGCCAGCAGCTGGAGGACAGGGGAGGACAATGAGCAGTTCTTC. The full variable domain, with the rest looked up from reference TRBV5-5 and TRBJ2-1, is DAGVTQSPTHLIKTRGQQVTLRCSPISGHKSVSWYQQVLGQGPQFIFQYYEKEERGRGNFPDRFSARQFPNYSSELNVNALLLGDSALYLCASSWRTGEDNEQFFGPGTRLTVL.

This clonotype has only a few counts. The V and J genes are TRBV25-1 and TRBJ2-4, with D perhaps TRBD1 or TRBD2 (5 bases each). Germline V gives CDR1 MGHDK, CDR2 SYGVNS. The CDR3 totals 16 residues. The V and J ends lost 4 bases and 0 bases respectively, with 13 bases between them. The CDR3, as DNA: TGTGCCAGCAGTGTAGAGGGGCCCGTAGCCAAAAACATTCAGTACTTC. Translating gives CASSVEGPVAKNIQYF.

This clonotype came up many times. The chain couples TRBV29-1 to TRBJ2-1; D gene uncertain. From germline, CDR1 is SQVTM and CDR2 ANQGSEA. V was pared by 2 bases and J by 7 bases, with 6 bases between. The CDR3 loop spans 11 amino acids. The CDR3 loop is CSVEPPNEQFF. CDR3 nucleotide sequence: TGCAGCGTTGAACCACCGAATGAGCAGTTCTTC.

CDR3 DNA: TGTGCCAGCAGCGAGGGGGGGAATAACTATGGCTACACCTTC. It translates to CASSEGGNNYGYTF. The V call is TRBV9, the J call TRBJ1-2; possible D gene TRBD1, 6 bases. Trimming shortened V by 3 bases and J by 1 base, and 10 bases separated the two germline ends. The germline V gene has CDR1 SGDLS and CDR2 YYNGEE. The CDR3 sequence is 14 residues long.

This chain links TRBV5-1 with TRBJ2-2; D gene ambiguous. V was shortened by 3 bases and J by 0 bases, with 6 bases between the two germline ends. Germline V gives CDR1 SGHRS, CDR2 YFSETQ. CDR3 length equals 14 residues. The CDR3 loop reads CASSYNPNTGELFF. DNA of the CDR3: TGCGCCAGCAGCTACAACCCGAACACCGGGGAGCTGTTTTTT.

The V gene is TRBV19, the J gene TRBJ2-6; 8 bases are a match to TRBD1. Unmatched junction bases numbered 15, after V lost 4 bases and J lost 4 bases. Germline loops: CDR1 LNHDA, CDR2 SQIVND (reference sequence). CDR3 length equals 19 residues. In DNA form, the CDR3 reads TGTGCCAGTAGTAGCCCCCCCGTCCGGGACAGGACCGGGGCCAACGTCCTGACTTTC. The encoded protein is CASSSPPVRDRTGANVLTF.

The rearrangement joins TRBV11-1 to TRBJ2-5; D gene ambiguous. V was trimmed by 5 bases and J by 7 bases, leaving 14 bases between them. Germline values: CDR1 SGHAT, CDR2 FQDESV (reference sequence). This CDR3 region has 13 residues. CDR3 region: CASSPGVMGTQYF. The DNA for the CDR3 is TGTGCCAGCAGCCCCGGTGTGATGGGGACCCAGTACTTC.

This clonotype was seen many times. The genes are TRBV5-1 and TRBJ1-1; 7 nucleotides align to TRBD1. The CDR3 totals 16 residues. Per the germline V gene, CDR1 is SGHRS and CDR2 is YFSETQ. V shed 6 bases and J 2 bases; nucleotides not matched to a gene: 13. The CDR3 nucleotides are TGCGCCAGCACCCCGTTCGCTACAGGGGTAAACACTGAAGCTTTCTTT. Its translation is CASTPFATGVNTEAFF.

This clonotype was counted ten times or more. This chain links TRBV29-1 with TRBJ1-1; maybe TRBD1 (5 bases). Germline values: CDR1 SQVTM, CDR2 ANQGSEA. The CDR3 spans 12 residues. Trimming cost V 5 bases and J 5 bases, with 12 bases left between them. The CDR3 loop is CSVRGGGTEAFF. The DNA of the CDR3 is TGCAGCGTTCGGGGTGGGGGAACTGAAGCTTTCTTT.